This record looks at one T cell receptor (beta chain) sequence and its context. The entry originates in a study of blood T cell repertoires in COVID-19. Participants came from 20 to 25 US areas, aged roughly 18 to 89 years. With 4 bases clipped from V and 3 bases from J, the junction kept 4 bases outside the gene matches. The CDR3 is made up of 16 amino acids. CDR1 SNHLY and CDR2 FYNNEI come from the germline V gene. Source study methods: Nucleated cell counts were estimated from reference gene primer amplification. Profiled with immunoSEQ multiplex PCR; TCRdb holds only in-frame clones, not every one. The V and J calls and clone size are taken from that table; D and trimming were inferred from the DNA. The sample lists about 260,000 clones; less than 90% were seen once.

The V call is TRBV2, the J call TRBJ1-3, with 12 bases fitting TRBD1. The clonotype originates from a woman between 50 and 59 years old who had recovered from COVID-19. The material sequenced was PBMCs or T cells enriched from blood (not recorded which). The CDR3 sequence is CASSAGQGASGNTIYF. In DNA form, the CDR3 reads TGTGCCAGCAGTGCGGGACAGGGGGCAAGTGGAAACACCATATATTTT.